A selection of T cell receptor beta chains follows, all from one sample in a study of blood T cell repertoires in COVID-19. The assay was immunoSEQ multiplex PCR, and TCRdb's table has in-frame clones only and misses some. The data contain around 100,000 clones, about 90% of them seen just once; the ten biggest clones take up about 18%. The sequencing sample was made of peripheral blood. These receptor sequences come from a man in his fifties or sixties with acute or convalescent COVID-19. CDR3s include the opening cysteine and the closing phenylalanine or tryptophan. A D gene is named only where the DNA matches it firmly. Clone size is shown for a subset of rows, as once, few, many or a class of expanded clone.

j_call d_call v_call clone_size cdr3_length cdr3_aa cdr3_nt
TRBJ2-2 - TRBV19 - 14 CASSRVIRIGELFF TGTGCCAGTAGCAGGGTGATACGTATCGGGGAGCTGTTTTTT
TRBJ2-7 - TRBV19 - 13 CASSIGQWGEQYF TGTGCCAGTAGTATTGGACAGTGGGGCGAGCAGTACTTC
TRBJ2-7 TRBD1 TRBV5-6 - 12 CASSFGQGGQYF TGTGCCAGCAGTTTTGGACAGGGAGGGCAGTACTTC
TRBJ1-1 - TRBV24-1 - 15 CATSDGALGHTEAFF TGTGCCACCAGTGATGGGGCCCTGGGGCACACTGAAGCTTTCTTT
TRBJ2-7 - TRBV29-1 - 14 CSVAPDFSSYEQYF TGCAGCGTTGCCCCCGACTTTAGCTCCTACGAGCAGTACTTC
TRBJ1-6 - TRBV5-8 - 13 CASIRALTGALHF TGTGCCAGCATCCGGGCCTTAACGGGGGCCCTCCACTTT
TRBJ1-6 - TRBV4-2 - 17 CASSQGGHPGGLSPLHF TGTGCCAGCAGCCAAGGTGGACACCCCGGGGGGCTTTCACCCCTCCACTTT
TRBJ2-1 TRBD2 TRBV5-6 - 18 CASSSERLAGGQGNEQFF TGTGCCAGCAGCTCCGAAAGACTAGCGGGGGGGCAAGGGAATGAGCAGTTCTTC
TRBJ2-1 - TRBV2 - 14 CASSDTRGYNEQFF TGTGCCAGCAGTGATACGAGGGGGTACAATGAGCAGTTCTTC
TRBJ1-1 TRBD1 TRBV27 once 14 CASSPATGGSEAFF TGTGCCAGCAGTCCAGCGACAGGGGGCTCGGAAGCTTTCTTT
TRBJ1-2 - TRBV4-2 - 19 CASSHPRTDNQRGSYGYTF TGTGCCAGCAGCCACCCTCGGACAGACAATCAGAGGGGGAGCTATGGCTACACCTTC
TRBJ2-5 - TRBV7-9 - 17 CASSSPSGEWISETQYF TGTGCCAGCAGCTCACCAAGCGGAGAGTGGATCTCTGAGACCCAGTACTTC
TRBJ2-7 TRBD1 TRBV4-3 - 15 CASSQDLGTGDEQYF TGCGCCAGCAGCCAAGATCTAGGGACAGGGGACGAGCAGTACTTC
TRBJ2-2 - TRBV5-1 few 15 CASSGETPNTGELFF TGCGCCAGCAGCGGGGAGACACCGAACACCGGGGAGCTGTTTTTT
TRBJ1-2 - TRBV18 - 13 CASSERQDGGYTF TGTGCCAGCTCGGAAAGACAGGATGGTGGCTACACCTTC
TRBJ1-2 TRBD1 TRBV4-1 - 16 CASSQDIGTGGRGYTF TGCGCCAGCAGCCAAGATATAGGGACAGGGGGAAGAGGCTACACCTTC
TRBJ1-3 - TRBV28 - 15 CASSLATNSGNTIYF TGTGCCAGCAGCCTCGCGACAAACTCTGGAAACACCATATATTTT
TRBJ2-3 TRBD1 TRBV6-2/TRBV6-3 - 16 CASSDAGTGVVNTQYF TGTGCCAGCAGTGACGCCGGGACAGGGGTCGTAAATACGCAGTATTTT
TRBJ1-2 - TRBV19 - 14 CASSASYRNYGYTF TGTGCCAGTAGTGCCTCATACAGGAACTATGGCTACACCTTC
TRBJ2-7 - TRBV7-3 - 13 CASSLTGTEGQYF TGTGCCAGCAGCTTAACGGGAACTGAGGGGCAGTACTTC
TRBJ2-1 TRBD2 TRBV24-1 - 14 CATSGSGGKNEQFF TGTGCCACCAGTGGTAGCGGGGGGAAAAATGAGCAGTTCTTC
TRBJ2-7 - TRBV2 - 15 CASSATATHSYEQYF TGTGCCAGCAGCGCGACAGCTACCCACTCCTACGAGCAGTACTTC
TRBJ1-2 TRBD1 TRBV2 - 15 CASSVQGTLGYGYTF TGTGCCAGCAGTGTACAGGGGACGCTAGGCTATGGCTACACCTTC
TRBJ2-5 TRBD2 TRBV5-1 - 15 CASSFRTGGPGTQYF TGCGCCAGCAGCTTTCGGACGGGGGGGCCCGGGACCCAGTACTTC
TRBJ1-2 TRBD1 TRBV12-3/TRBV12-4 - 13 CASSSGQGYGYTF TGTGCCAGCAGTTCGGGACAGGGGTATGGCTACACCTTC
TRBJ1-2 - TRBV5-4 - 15 CASSSTFGGISGYTF TGTGCCAGCAGCTCCACGTTCGGGGGAATTTCTGGCTACACCTTC
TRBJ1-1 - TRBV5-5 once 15 CASSVTSGLDTEAFF TGTGCCAGCAGCGTCACCTCAGGGTTGGACACTGAAGCTTTCTTT
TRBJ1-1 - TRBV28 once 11 CASSLPTEAFF TGTGCCAGCAGTTTACCAACTGAAGCTTTCTTT
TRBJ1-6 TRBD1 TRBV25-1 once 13 CASIGQGVSPLHF TGTGCCAGCATTGGACAGGGGGTTTCACCCCTCCACTTT
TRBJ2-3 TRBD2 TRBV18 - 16 CASSPLAGGSTDTQYF TGTGCCAGCTCACCCTTAGCGGGGGGTAGCACAGATACGCAGTATTTT
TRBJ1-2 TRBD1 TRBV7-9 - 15 CASSLARTGRDGYTF TGTGCCAGCAGCTTAGCCAGGACAGGGAGGGATGGCTACACCTTC
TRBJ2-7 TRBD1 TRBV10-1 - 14 CASSPGQGSWEQYF TGCGCCAGCAGCCCGGGACAGGGCAGTTGGGAGCAGTACTTC
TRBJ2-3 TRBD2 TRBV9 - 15 CASSVRGGAGDTQYF TGTGCCAGCAGCGTTCGCGGGGGGGCCGGAGATACGCAGTATTTT